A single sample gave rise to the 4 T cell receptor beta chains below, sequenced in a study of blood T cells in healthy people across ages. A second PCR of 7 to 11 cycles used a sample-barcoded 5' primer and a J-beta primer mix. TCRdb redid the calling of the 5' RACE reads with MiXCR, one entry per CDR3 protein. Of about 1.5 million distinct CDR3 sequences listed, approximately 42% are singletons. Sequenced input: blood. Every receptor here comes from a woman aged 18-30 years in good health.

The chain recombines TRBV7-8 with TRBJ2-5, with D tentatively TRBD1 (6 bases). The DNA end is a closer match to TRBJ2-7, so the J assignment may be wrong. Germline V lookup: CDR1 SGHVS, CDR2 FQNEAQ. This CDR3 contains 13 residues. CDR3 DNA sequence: TGTGCCAGCAGCTTGCTGGGGGCGAACGAGCAGTACTTC. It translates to CASSLLGANEQYF.

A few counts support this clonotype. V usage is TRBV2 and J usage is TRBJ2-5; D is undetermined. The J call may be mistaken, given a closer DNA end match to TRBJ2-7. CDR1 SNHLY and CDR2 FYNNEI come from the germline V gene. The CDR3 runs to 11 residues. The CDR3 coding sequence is TGTGCCAGCAGTGGTAGGACCGAGCAGTACTTC. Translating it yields CASSGRTEQYF.

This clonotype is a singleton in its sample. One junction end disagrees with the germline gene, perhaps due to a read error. The CDR3 DNA follows: TGTGCCAACAGCGTAGTAGCGACGGCCAATGGCTACACCTTC. Amino acids: CANSVVATANGYTF. V and J are TRBV9 and TRBJ1-2; D not resolved. The length of the CDR3 is 14 residues. Germline V gives CDR1 SGDLS, CDR2 YYNGEE.

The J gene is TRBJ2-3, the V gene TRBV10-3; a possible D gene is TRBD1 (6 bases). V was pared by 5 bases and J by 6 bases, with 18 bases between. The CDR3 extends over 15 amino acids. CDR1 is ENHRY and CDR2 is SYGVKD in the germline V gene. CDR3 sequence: CAISLNQGLGDTQYF. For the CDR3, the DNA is TGTGCCATCAGTCTCAATCAGGGGCTAGGGGATACGCAGTATTTT.